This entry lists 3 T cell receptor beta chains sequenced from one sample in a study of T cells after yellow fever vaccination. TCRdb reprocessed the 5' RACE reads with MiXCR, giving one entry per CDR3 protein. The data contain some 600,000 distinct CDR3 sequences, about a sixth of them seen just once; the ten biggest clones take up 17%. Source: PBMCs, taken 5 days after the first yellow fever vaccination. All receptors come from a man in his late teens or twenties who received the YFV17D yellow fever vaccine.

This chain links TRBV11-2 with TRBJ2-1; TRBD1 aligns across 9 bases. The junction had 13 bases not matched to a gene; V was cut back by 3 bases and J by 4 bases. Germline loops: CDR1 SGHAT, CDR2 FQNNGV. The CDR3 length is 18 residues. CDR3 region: CASSFPTGDRVSYNEQFF. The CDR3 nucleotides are TGTGCCAGCAGCTTCCCCACTGGGGACAGGGTTTCGTACAATGAGCAGTTCTTC.

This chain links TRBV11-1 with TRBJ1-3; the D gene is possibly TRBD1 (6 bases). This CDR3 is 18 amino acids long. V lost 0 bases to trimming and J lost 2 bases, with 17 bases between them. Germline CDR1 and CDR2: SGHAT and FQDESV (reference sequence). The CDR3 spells CASSLALRGPVAGNTIYF. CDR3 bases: TGTGCCAGCAGCTTAGCGCTCCGGGGGCCGGTCGCTGGAAACACCATATATTTT.

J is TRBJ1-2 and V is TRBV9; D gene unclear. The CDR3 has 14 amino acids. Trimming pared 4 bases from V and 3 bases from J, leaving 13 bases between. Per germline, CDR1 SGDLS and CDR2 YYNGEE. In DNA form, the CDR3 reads TGTGCCAGCAGCCCCCGGGAACACCACTATGGCTACACCTTC. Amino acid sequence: CASSPREHHYGYTF.